Presented here are 13 T cell receptor beta chains from one specimen sequenced in a study of blood T cell repertoires in COVID-19. TCRdb's table, derived via immunoSEQ multiplex PCR, lists solely in-frame clones and lacks some. The sample includes approximately 100,000 clones, 85% of them seen just once. Sequenced input: peripheral blood. The receptors derive from a woman in her seventies with active or convalescent COVID-19.

This chain links TRBV6-5 with TRBJ1-4; no definite D call. Germline V gives CDR1 MNHEY, CDR2 SVGAGI. V dropped 0 bases and J dropped 13 bases, with 12 bases sitting between them. The CDR3 loop spans 13 amino acids. CDR3 nucleotides: TGTGCCAGCAGTTACTCGAAAAAGGAGTCACTGTTTTTT. Its translation: CASSYSKKESLFF.

The chain links TRBV6-5 to TRBJ1-5; 9 bases map to TRBD1. The J segment lost 4 bases and the V segment lost 6 bases, leaving 7 bases of the junction unmatched. The CDR3 runs to 15 residues. Germline V gene data show CDR1 as MNHEY and CDR2 as SVGAGI. The chain's CDR3 is CASRARTGANQPQHF. CDR3 nucleotides: TGTGCCAGCAGGGCCCGGACAGGGGCTAATCAGCCCCAGCATTTT.

The chain is built from TRBV7-2 and TRBJ2-5, with D possibly TRBD2 on 5 matching bases. The CDR3 is 15 residues long. Germline CDR1 is SGHTA and CDR2 is FQGNSA. Trimming shortened V by 5 bases and J by 5 bases, and 18 bases separated the two germline ends. The DNA of the CDR3 is TGTGCCAGCAGCCGTACCTCGGGATTCGGGGAGACCCAGTACTTC. Amino acids: CASSRTSGFGETQYF.

CDR3 region: CASSFLSGGADTQYF. The CDR3 nucleotides read TGCGCCAGCAGCTTCCTTAGCGGGGGGGCAGATACGCAGTATTTT. The rearrangement joins TRBV5-1 to TRBJ2-3; 11 nucleotides line up with TRBD2. This CDR3 region has 15 residues. Germline V CDR1 and CDR2: SGHRS, YFSETQ. J was trimmed by 4 bases and V by 2 bases; bases with no gene match: 3. Combining the CDR3 with reference TRBV5-1 and TRBJ2-3 gives the whole variable domain KAGVTQTPRYLIKTRGQQVTLSCSPISGHRSVSWYQQTPGQGLQFLFEYFSETQRNKGNFPGRFSGRQFSNSRSEMNVSTLELGDSALYLCASSFLSGGADTQYFGPGTRLTVL.

The chain recombines TRBV28 with TRBJ1-2; 8 nucleotides align to TRBD1. CDR3 size: 14 residues. Germline V lookup: CDR1 MDHEN, CDR2 SYDVKM. V lost 8 bases to trimming and J lost 7 bases; unmatched junction nucleotides: 12. DNA of the CDR3: TGTGCCAGCCAAAGCCCGGGACAGGAGACTGGCTACACCTTC. This gives the protein CASQSPGQETGYTF.

V and J are TRBV2 and TRBJ2-6, with D maybe TRBD2 (7 bases). The CDR3 length is 15 residues. Germline V CDR1 and CDR2: SNHLY, FYNNEI. V lost 8 bases and J 4 bases, leaving 15 bases between the germline ends. CDR3: CASLSRGAGANVLTF. The CDR3 nucleotides read TGTGCCAGCCTCTCCCGGGGGGCCGGGGCCAACGTCCTGACTTTC.

The V gene is TRBV2, the J gene TRBJ2-3; D perhaps matches TRBD2 (5 bases). Trimming shortened V by 5 bases and J by 0 bases, and 12 bases separated the two germline ends. Germline V gene sequence: CDR1 SNHLY, CDR2 FYNNEI. CDR3 size: 15 residues. The CDR3 here is CASSQLVPSTDTQYF. The CDR3 coding sequence is TGTGCCAGCAGTCAACTAGTCCCCAGCACAGATACGCAGTATTTT.

This clone was detected once. The V call is TRBV28, the J call TRBJ2-7, with a possible D match to TRBD2 (5 bases). Deletions cut 5 bases from V and 7 bases from J, with 12 bases between. Germline-derived CDR1 and CDR2 are MDHEN and SYDVKM. There are 12 residues in the CDR3. The CDR3 DNA is TGTGCCAGCAGTGGGCGTGGGGAGGAGCAGTACTTC. This sequence encodes CASSGRGEEQYF.

This clone was seen more than once but under ten times. This chain links TRBV7-9 with TRBJ1-2, with 12 bases fitting TRBD1. Germline V gene lookup returns CDR1 SEHNR and CDR2 FQNEAQ (reference sequence). There are 16 residues in the CDR3. V shed 0 bases and J 8 bases; nucleotides not matched to a gene: 7. DNA for the CDR3: TGTGCCAGCAGCTTAGCAGGGACAGGGGGCCGGTGGGGCTACACCTTC. It encodes CASSLAGTGGRWGYTF. Full variable domain (missing parts from reference TRBV7-9 and TRBJ1-2): DTGVSQNPRHKITKRGQNVTFRCDPISEHNRLYWYRQTLGQGPEFLTYFQNEAQLEKSRLLSDRFSAERPKGSFSTLEIQRTEQGDSAMYLCASSLAGTGGRWGYTFGSGTRLTVV.

The rearrangement joins TRBV6-2 or TRBV6-3 to TRBJ2-3; D gene ambiguous. V was trimmed by 1 base and J by 4 bases, leaving 15 bases between them. The CDR3 runs to 16 residues. Germline CDR1 is MNHEY and CDR2 is SVGEGT. The CDR3 region has the DNA TGTGCCAGCAGTTACTGGCGAGACACGCAGTCAGATACGCAGTATTTT. Protein sequence: CASSYWRDTQSDTQYF.

The chain carries TRBV24-1 and TRBJ1-1; D remains ambiguous. Germline V gene lookup returns CDR1 KGHDR and CDR2 SFDVKD. The CDR3 contains 11 residues. V was trimmed by 9 bases and J by 0 bases, leaving 4 bases between them. The CDR3 DNA follows: TGTGCCACCGTTATGAACACTGAAGCTTTCTTT. Amino acids: CATVMNTEAFF.

The rearrangement links TRBV4-3 to TRBJ2-1, with 8 bases matching TRBD2. In germline, CDR1 is LGHNA, CDR2 YSLEER. J gave up 4 bases and V 1 base, and 12 bases lay outside the gene matches. There are 18 residues in the CDR3. The CDR3 protein is CASSQGAAGLAKYNEQFF. CDR3 bases: TGCGCCAGCAGCCAAGGGGCTGCTGGACTAGCCAAATACAATGAGCAGTTCTTC.

J is TRBJ1-6 and V is TRBV27; no clear D gene. The CDR3 totals 15 residues. Germline V gives CDR1 MNHEY, CDR2 SMNVEV (reference sequence). The ends were cut back, 3 bases at V and 6 bases at J, with 12 bases in the middle. CDR3 coding DNA: TGTGCCAGCAGTTTGGGCCCCCTGGGTAATTCACCCCTCCACTTT. It yields the protein CASSLGPLGNSPLHF.